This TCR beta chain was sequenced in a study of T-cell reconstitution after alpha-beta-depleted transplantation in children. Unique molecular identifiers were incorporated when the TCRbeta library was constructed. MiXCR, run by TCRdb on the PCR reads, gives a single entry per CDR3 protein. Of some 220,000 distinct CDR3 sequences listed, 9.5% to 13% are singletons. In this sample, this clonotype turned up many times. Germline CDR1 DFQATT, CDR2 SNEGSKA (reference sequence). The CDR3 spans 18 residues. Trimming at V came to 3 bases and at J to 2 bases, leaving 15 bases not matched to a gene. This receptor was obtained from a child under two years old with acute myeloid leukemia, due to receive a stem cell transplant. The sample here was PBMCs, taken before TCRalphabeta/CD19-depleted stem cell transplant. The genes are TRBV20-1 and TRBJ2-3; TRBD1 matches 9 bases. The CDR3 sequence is CSARHPPGQGAPTDTQYF. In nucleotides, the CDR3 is TGCAGTGCTAGGCACCCCCCGGGACAGGGAGCACCCACAGATACGCAGTATTTT.